The 13 T cell receptor beta chains listed next were all sequenced from one sample in a study of regulatory T cells in long-lasting Graves disease. CDR3 regions were amplified by Arm-PCR using iRepertoire HTBI primers to build TCR beta libraries. Each CDR3 protein gets one entry after TCRdb re-called the multiplex PCR reads with MiXCR. Seen here are roughly 520,000 distinct CDR3 sequences, approximately 12% observed once, and the top ten hold 7.5% to 9%. The time point denotes: newly diagnosed GD, antithyroid drugs for less than 3 months. The TCR library was prepared using RNA isolated from PBMCs. These same records also appear under a second study, on T cells in Graves' hyperthyroidism and ophthalmopathy.

This specimen consisted of peripheral blood mononuclear cells (PBMCs), obtained at new diagnosis, from a patient treated with antithyroid drugs. Source of these receptors: a woman aged 30 to 39 with Graves disease.

This clonotype was picked up many times. At one of its ends the junction is not consistent with the germline gene, which may arise from a read error. Here the CDR3 DNA reads TGTGCTAGCAGACCCGCGGGGGCGGCGAACACCGGGGAGCTGTTTTTT. This codes for CASRPAGAANTGELFF. The chain carries TRBV7-7 and TRBJ2-2; D possibly corresponds to TRBD2 (7 bases). The germline V gene encodes CDR1 SSHAT and CDR2 FNYEAQ (reference sequence). There are 16 residues in the CDR3. Drawing the rest from reference TRBV7-7 and TRBJ2-2, the complete variable domain is GAGVSQSPRYKVTKRGQDVTLRCDPISSHATLYWYQQALGQGPEFLTYFNYEAQPDKSGLPSDRFSAERPEGSISTLTIQRTEQRDSAMYRCASRPAGAANTGELFFGEGSRLTVL.

This clonotype was picked up many times. The chain has TRBV6-2 or TRBV6-3 and TRBJ1-5, with D tentatively TRBD1 (5 bases). Germline CDR1 and CDR2: MNHEY and SVGEGT. The CDR3 consists of 16 residues. V lost 5 bases, J lost 0 bases, and 14 bases lay in between. This CDR3 is CASSEFAGLSNQPQHF. The CDR3 region has the DNA TGTGCCAGCAGTGAGTTCGCAGGGCTTAGCAATCAGCCCCAGCATTTT.

There are many counts of this clonotype. V is TRBV6-1 and J is TRBJ1-6, with D perhaps matching TRBD1 (5 bases). This CDR3 region has 13 residues. Germline CDR1 reads MNHNS; CDR2 reads SASEGT. Trimming shortened V by 6 bases and J by 8 bases, and 11 bases separated the two germline ends. The CDR3 nucleotides are TGTGCCAGCAGGCTGCCGGGGGATTCACCCCTCCACTTT. It translates to CASRLPGDSPLHF.

Ten or more counts support this clonotype. V usage is TRBV6-1 and J usage is TRBJ1-3; D is unclear. With 8 bases removed from V and 4 bases from J, the gap between germline ends came to 12 bases. The CDR3 extends over 13 amino acids. From germline, CDR1 is MNHNS and CDR2 SASEGT. The CDR3 reads CASGRVSGNTIYF. CDR3 nucleotides: TGTGCCAGCGGGCGAGTGTCCGGAAACACCATATATTTT.

This clonotype was seen only a few times. The J gene is TRBJ2-7, the V gene TRBV20-1; 8 bases are shared with TRBD1. V shed 6 bases and J 7 bases; nucleotides not matched to a gene: 8. CDR3 size: 12 residues. Germline values: CDR1 DFQATT, CDR2 SNEGSKA (reference sequence). The CDR3 reads CSATQGVGEQYF. As DNA, the CDR3 is TGCAGTGCAACACAGGGGGTAGGGGAGCAGTACTTC.

The table lists this clonotype with a few counts. The V and J genes are TRBV20-1 and TRBJ2-5; 8 bases line up with TRBD1. The V gene's germline CDR1 is DFQATT and CDR2 SNEGSKA (reference sequence). The CDR3 runs 13 residues. V lost 5 bases, J lost 4 bases, and 6 bases stayed unmatched. Written as DNA, the CDR3 is TGCAGTGCTGGGGACAGGAGGAGAGAGACCCAGTACTTC. The encoded protein is CSAGDRRRETQYF.

This clonotype was counted only a few times. The chain is built from TRBV6-1 and TRBJ2-7; either TRBD1 or TRBD2 may supply D (5 bases each). The CDR3 contains 13 residues. Trimming removed 4 bases at V and 6 bases at J, with 13 bases between. Germline lookup yields CDR1 MNHNS and CDR2 SASEGT. The CDR3 DNA is TGTGCCAGCAGTGCGGGACGAGAGACCGAGCAGTACTTC. Its protein product is CASSAGRETEQYF.

The sample holds many counts of this clonotype. The chain carries TRBV7-3 and TRBJ2-1; tentative D call: TRBD2 (6 bases). The V end was cut by 5 bases, the J end by 8 bases, with 19 bases between. CDR1 is SGHTA and CDR2 is FQGTGA in the germline V gene. The CDR3 spans 15 residues. CDR3 bases: TGTGCCAGCAGCCCAGGAGGGGACGGCCGGCATGAGCAGTTCTTC. This encodes CASSPGGDGRHEQFF.

Many counts were recorded for this clonotype. The genes are TRBV9 and TRBJ1-6, with 8 bases aligning to TRBD1. The CDR3 loop spans 14 amino acids. Looked up from germline, CDR1 is SGDLS and CDR2 is YYNGEE. V lost 0 bases to trimming and J lost 10 bases; unmatched junction nucleotides: 3. CDR3 nucleotide sequence: TGTGCCAGCAGCGTAGAGGCAGGGGGCTCACCCCTCCACTTT. Protein: CASSVEAGGSPLHF. Looking up the rest from reference TRBV9 and TRBJ1-6 gives the full variable domain: DSGVTQTPKHLITATGQRVTLRCSPRSGDLSVYWYQQSLDQGLQFLIQYYNGEERAKGNILERFSAQQFPDLHSELNLSSLELGDSALYFCASSVEAGGSPLHFGNGTRLTVT.

This chain joins TRBV5-8 and TRBJ2-1; unclear D gene. The V end lost 3 bases, the J end lost 14 bases, and 18 bases lay between the germline ends. CDR1 SGHTS and CDR2 YDEGEE come from the germline V gene. The CDR3 has 13 residues. The CDR3: CASSSPIRLAKFF. Written as DNA, the CDR3 is TGTGCCAGCAGCTCCCCGATACGACTGGCTAAGTTCTTC.

V gene TRBV5-1 combines with J gene TRBJ2-7; D is unclear. V was cut by 2 bases and J by 3 bases, with 21 bases left in between. From germline, CDR1 is SGHRS and CDR2 YFSETQ. The CDR3 is 17 residues long. Here the CDR3 DNA reads TGCGCCAGCAGCTTTGAACCCAGGTTAAGGGCAGGCTACGAGCAGTACTTC. Its protein product is CASSFEPRLRAGYEQYF.

In its sample, this clonotype was seen a few times. The germline gene is not matched at one end of the junction; a read error may be the cause. The genes are TRBV6-9 and TRBJ2-1; 9 nucleotides line up with TRBD2. The germline V gene encodes CDR1 MNHGY and CDR2 SVAAGI. The CDR3 loop spans 15 amino acids. DNA of the CDR3: TGTGCCAGCAGTTATTTGGCGGGAGGGAAAAATGAACAGTTCTTC. Its protein product is CASSYLAGGKNEQFF.

The rearrangement links TRBV4-3 to TRBJ2-1, with 7 bases aligning to TRBD1. V dropped 8 bases and J dropped 0; count of bases not matched to a gene: 7. Germline CDR1 and CDR2: LGHNA and YSLEER. The CDR3 runs to 15 residues. CDR3 nucleotides: TGCGCCAGCCGCTTGGACAGGTTCTCCTACAATGAGCAGTTCTTC. Encoded protein: CASRLDRFSYNEQFF.